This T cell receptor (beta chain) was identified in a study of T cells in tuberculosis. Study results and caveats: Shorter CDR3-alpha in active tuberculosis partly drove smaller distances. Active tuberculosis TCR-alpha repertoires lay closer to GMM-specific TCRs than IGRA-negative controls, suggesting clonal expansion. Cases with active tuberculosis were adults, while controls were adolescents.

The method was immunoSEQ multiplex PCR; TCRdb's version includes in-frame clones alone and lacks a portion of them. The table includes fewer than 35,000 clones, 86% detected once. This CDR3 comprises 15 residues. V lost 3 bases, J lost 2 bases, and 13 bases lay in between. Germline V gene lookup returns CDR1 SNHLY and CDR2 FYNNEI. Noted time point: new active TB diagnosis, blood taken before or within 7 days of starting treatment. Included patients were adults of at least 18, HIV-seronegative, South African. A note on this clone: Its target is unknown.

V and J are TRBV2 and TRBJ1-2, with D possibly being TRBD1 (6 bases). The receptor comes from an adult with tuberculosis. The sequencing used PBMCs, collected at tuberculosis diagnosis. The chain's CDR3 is CASSDLDSENYGYTF. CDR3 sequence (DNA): TGTGCCAGCAGTGACCTGGACAGTGAAAACTATGGCTACACCTTC.